The present T cell receptor (beta chain) was sequenced within a study of OX40 agonist ivuxolimab in advanced cancers. For the study at large: Patients undergoing dose escalation presented with hepatocellular carcinoma, melanoma, renal cell or head and neck cancer. It was permissible to have had prior anti-PD-1, anti-PD-L1 or anti-CTLA-4 therapy, and around 43% had some.

Regarding this clone: Germline is not matched at one junction end, which may reflect a read error.

The protocol was immunoSEQ multiplex PCR, while the TCRdb copy is restricted to in-frame clones and leaves out a portion. This sample has around 100,000 clones, with approximately 87% found just once. Germline loops: CDR1 SSHAT, CDR2 FNYEAQ (reference sequence). The CDR3 spans 15 residues. The chain joins TRBV7-7 to TRBJ2-2; 8 nucleotides match TRBD2. This clonotype originated in an adult with an advanced solid tumor such as melanoma, head and neck, liver or kidney cancer. Here the sequenced sample was CD4+ or CD8+ T cells sorted from blood, taken in a trial of the OX40 agonist ivuxolimab. The CDR3 region has the DNA TGTGCTAGCAGCTTAAGCGGGGGGAACACCGGGGAGCTGTTTTTT. Amino acid sequence: CASSLSGGNTGELFF.